This T cell receptor beta chain was sequenced during a study of blood T cell repertoires in COVID-19. Study summary: The study drew acute and convalescent COVID-19 samples from the United States, Italy and Spain. The cDNA or gDNA used as material had been derived from T cells, B-cell-depleted T cells, or PBMCs.

Original data processing: The assay estimated nucleated cells by amplifying reference gene primers. Sequencing was performed with immunoSEQ multiplex PCR; in TCRdb, only in-frame clones are kept and a portion is missing. V and J calls and clone size follow that table, whereas D and trimming were derived from the DNA. The sample consists of approximately 100,000 clones, approximately 86% of them appearing once. This CDR3 region has 16 residues. Trimming removed 4 bases from V and 0 bases from J; junction bases left unmatched: 7. Germline V gives CDR1 MNHEY, CDR2 SVGEGT. The chain uses TRBV6-2 or TRBV6-3 and TRBJ2-5, with 8 bases fitting TRBD2. The receptor was derived from a man aged 65 to 79 with active or convalescent COVID-19. The sample comprised peripheral blood. CDR3 residues: CASSLGLVPYQETQYF. For the CDR3, the DNA is TGTGCCAGCAGTTTGGGACTAGTGCCGTACCAAGAGACCCAGTACTTC.